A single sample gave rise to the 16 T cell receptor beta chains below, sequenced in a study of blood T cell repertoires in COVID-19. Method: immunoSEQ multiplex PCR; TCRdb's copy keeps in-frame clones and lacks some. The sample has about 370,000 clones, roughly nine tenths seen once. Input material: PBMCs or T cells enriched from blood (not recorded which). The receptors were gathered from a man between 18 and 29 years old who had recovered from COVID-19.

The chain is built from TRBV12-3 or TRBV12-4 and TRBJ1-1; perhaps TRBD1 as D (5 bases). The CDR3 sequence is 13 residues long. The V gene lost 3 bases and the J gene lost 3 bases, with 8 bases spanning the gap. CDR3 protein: CASSFGADTEAFF. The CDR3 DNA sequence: TGTGCCAGCAGTTTTGGGGCGGACACTGAAGCTTTCTTT.

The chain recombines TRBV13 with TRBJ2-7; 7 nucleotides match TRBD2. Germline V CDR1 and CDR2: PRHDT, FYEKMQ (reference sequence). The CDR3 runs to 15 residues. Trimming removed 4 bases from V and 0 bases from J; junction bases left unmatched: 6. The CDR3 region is CASSSDRDYSYEQYF. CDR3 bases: TGTGCCAGCAGCTCGGACCGGGACTACTCCTACGAGCAGTACTTC.

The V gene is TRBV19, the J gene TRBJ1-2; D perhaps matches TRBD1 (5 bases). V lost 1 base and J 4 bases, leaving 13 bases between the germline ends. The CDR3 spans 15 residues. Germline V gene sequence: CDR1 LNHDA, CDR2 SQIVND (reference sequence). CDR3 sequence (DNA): TGTGCCAGTAGTATAGTCCAGGGAACATCCTATGGCTACACCTTC. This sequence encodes CASSIVQGTSYGYTF.

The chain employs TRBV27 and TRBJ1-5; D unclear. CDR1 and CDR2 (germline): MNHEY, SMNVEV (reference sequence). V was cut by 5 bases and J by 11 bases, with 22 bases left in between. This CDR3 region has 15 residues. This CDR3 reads CASSRVTAPGWAQHF. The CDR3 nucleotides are TGTGCCAGCAGTCGCGTGACGGCCCCGGGGTGGGCCCAGCATTTT.

The CDR3 sequence: CASAPGSYNEQFF. The CDR3 DNA is TGCGCCAGCGCTCCGGGGTCCTACAATGAGCAGTTCTTC. V is TRBV10-2 and J is TRBJ2-1, with D possibly being TRBD2 (5 bases). V lost 8 bases and J 1 base, leaving 9 bases between the germline ends. There are 13 residues in the CDR3. The germline V gene has CDR1 WSHSY and CDR2 SAAADI.

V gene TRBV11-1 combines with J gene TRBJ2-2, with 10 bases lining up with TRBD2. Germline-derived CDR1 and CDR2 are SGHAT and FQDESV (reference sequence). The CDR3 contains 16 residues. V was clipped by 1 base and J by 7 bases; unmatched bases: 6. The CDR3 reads CASSLDSGRAHGELFF. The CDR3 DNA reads TGTGCCAGCAGCTTAGACAGCGGGAGGGCCCACGGGGAGCTGTTTTTT.

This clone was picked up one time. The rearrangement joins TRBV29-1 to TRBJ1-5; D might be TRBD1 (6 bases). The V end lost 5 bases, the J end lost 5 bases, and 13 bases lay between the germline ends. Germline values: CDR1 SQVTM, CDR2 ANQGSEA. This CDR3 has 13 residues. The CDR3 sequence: CSVTDRFDQPQHF. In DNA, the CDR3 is TGCAGCGTTACTGACAGGTTCGATCAGCCCCAGCATTTT.

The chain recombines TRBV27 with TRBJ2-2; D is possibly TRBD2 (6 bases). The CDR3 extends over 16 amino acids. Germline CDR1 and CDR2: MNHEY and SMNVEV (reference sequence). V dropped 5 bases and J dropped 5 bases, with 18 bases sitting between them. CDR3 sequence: CASSLVWRASTGELFF. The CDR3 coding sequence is TGTGCCAGCAGTCTGGTCTGGAGGGCCTCTACCGGGGAGCTGTTTTTT.

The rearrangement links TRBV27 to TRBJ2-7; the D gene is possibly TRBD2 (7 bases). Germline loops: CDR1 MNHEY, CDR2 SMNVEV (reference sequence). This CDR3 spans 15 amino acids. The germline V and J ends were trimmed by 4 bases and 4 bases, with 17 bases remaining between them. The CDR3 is CASSSLGGGRYEQYF. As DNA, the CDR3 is TGTGCCAGCAGTTCATTAGGGGGGGGCAGGTACGAGCAGTACTTC.

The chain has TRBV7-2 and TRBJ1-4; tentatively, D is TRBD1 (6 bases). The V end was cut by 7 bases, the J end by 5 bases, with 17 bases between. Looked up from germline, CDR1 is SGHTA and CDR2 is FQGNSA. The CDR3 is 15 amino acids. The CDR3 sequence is CASTKGGGMNEKLFF. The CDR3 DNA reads TGTGCCAGCACCAAAGGGGGGGGTATGAATGAAAAACTGTTTTTT.

The CDR3 DNA is TGTGCCACCAGTATAGAGACAGGGTCTATAGATACGCAGTATTTT. It translates to CATSIETGSIDTQYF. The rearrangement uses TRBV24-1 and TRBJ2-3; 7 bases are a match to TRBD1. The J segment lost 5 bases and the V segment lost 6 bases, leaving 10 bases of the junction unmatched. Germline V gene data show CDR1 as KGHDR and CDR2 as SFDVKD. CDR3 size: 15 residues.

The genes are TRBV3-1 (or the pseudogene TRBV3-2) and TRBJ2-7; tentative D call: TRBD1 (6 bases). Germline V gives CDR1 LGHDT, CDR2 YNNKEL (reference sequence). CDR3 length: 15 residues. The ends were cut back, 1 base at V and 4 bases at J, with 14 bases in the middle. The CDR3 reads CASSQVTGNPYEQYF. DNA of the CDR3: TGTGCCAGCAGCCAAGTAACAGGGAATCCGTACGAGCAGTACTTC.

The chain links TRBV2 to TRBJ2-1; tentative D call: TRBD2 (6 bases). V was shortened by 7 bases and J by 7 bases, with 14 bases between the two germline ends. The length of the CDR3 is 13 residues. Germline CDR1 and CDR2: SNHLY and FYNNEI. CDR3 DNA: TGTGCCAGCACCGCGGGGAACCGAAATGAGCAGTTCTTC. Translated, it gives CASTAGNRNEQFF.

The CDR3: CAWSIGLAVNEQFF. CDR3 DNA: TGTGCCTGGAGTATAGGACTAGCGGTAAATGAGCAGTTCTTC. The V gene is TRBV30, the J gene TRBJ2-1, with 10 positions matching TRBD2. Germline assignment: CDR1 GTSNPN and CDR2 SVGIG (reference sequence). There are 14 residues in the CDR3. With V trimmed by 2 bases and J by 7 bases, 5 bases remained unmatched.

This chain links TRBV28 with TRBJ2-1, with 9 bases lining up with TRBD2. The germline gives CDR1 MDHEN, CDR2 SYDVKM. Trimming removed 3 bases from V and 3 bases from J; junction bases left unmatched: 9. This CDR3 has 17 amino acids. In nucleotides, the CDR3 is TGTGCCAGCAGTTTCCCTGTTGCGGGGGGGAGCTACAATGAGCAGTTCTTC. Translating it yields CASSFPVAGGSYNEQFF. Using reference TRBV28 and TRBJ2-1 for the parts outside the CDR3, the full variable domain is DVKVTQSSRYLVKRTGEKVFLECVQDMDHENMFWYRQDPGLGLRLIYFSYDVKMKEKGDIPEGYSVSREKKERFSLILESASTNQTSMYLCASSFPVAGGSYNEQFFGPGTRLTVL.

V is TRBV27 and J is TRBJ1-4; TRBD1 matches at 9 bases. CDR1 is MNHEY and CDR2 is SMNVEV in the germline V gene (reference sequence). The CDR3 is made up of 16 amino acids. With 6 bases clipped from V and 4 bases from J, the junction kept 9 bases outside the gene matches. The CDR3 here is CASSPFGTGFNEKLFF. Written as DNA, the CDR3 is TGTGCCAGCAGCCCTTTCGGGACAGGGTTTAATGAAAAACTGTTTTTT.